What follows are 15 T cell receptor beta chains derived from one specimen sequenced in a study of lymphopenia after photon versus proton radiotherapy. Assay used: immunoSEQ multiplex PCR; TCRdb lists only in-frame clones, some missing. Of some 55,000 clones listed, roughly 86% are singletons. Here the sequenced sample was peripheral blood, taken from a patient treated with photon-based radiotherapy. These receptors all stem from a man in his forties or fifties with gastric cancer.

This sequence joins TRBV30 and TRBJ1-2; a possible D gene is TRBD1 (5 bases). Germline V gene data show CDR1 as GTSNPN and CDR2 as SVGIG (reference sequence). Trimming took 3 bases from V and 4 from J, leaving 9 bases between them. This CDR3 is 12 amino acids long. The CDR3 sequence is CAWRWGIYGYTF. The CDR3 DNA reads TGTGCCTGGAGATGGGGGATCTATGGCTACACCTTC.

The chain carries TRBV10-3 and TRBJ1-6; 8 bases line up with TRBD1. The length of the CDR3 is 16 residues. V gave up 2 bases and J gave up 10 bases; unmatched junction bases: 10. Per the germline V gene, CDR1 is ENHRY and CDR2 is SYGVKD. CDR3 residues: CAISEGRDRLGSPLHF. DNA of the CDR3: TGTGCCATCAGTGAGGGACGGGACAGGCTAGGATCACCCCTCCACTTT.

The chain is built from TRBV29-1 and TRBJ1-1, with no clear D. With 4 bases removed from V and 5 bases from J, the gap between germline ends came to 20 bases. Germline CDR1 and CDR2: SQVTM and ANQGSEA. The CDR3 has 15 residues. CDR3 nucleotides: TGCAGCGTTGGAGGTCATCCATTGTTAGGGACTGAAGCTTTCTTT. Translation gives CSVGGHPLLGTEAFF.

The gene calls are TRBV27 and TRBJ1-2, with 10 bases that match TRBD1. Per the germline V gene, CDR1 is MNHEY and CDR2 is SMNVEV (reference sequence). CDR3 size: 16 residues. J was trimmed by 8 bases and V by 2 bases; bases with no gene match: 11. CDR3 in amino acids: CASSLRQGAQVRGYTF. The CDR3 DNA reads TGTGCCAGCAGTTTAAGACAGGGGGCGCAGGTTCGGGGCTACACCTTC.

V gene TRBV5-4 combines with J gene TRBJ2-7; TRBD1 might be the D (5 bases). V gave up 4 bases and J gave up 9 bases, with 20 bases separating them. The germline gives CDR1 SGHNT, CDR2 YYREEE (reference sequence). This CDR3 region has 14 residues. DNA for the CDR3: TGTGCCAGCAGCCAAGTGTACGGTCAGGGTGCGCAGTACTTC. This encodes CASSQVYGQGAQYF.

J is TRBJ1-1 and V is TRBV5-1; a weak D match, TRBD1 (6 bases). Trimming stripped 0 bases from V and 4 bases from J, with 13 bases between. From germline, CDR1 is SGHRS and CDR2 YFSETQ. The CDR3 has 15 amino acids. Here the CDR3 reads CASSLGSGGGTEAFF. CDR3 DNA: TGCGCCAGCAGCTTGGGCTCAGGAGGGGGCACTGAAGCTTTCTTT.

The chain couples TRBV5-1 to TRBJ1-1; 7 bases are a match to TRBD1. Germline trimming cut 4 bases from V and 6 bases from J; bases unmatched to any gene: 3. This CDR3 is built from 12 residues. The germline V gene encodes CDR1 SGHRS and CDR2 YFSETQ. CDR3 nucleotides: TGCGCCAGCAGCCTGCAGGGGGCTGAAGCTTTCTTT. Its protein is CASSLQGAEAFF.

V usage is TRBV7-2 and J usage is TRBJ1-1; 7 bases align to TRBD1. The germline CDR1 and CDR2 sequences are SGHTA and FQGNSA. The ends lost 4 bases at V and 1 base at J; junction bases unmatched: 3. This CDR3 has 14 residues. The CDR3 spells CASSWQGENTEAFF. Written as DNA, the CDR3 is TGTGCCAGCAGCTGGCAGGGGGAGAACACTGAAGCTTTCTTT.

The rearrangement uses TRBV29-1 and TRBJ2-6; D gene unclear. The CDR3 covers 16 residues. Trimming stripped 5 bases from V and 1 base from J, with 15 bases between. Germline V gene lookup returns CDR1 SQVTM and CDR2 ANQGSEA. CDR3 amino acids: CSVLDPLASGANVLTF. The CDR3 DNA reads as TGCAGCGTTTTAGACCCTCTGGCATCTGGGGCCAACGTCCTGACTTTC. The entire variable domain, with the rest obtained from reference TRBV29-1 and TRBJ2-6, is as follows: SAVISQKPSRDICQRGTSLTIQCQVDSQVTMMFWYRQQPGQSLTLIATANQGSEATYESGFVIDKFPISRPNLTFSTLTVSNMSPEDSSIYLCSVLDPLASGANVLTFGAGSRLTVL.

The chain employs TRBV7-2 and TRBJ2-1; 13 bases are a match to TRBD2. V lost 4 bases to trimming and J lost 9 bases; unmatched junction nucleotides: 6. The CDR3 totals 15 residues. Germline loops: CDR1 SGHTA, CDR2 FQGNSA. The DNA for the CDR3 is TGTGCCAGCAGCTCCGGACTAGCGGGGGCCCCTGAGCAGTTCTTC. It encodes CASSSGLAGAPEQFF.

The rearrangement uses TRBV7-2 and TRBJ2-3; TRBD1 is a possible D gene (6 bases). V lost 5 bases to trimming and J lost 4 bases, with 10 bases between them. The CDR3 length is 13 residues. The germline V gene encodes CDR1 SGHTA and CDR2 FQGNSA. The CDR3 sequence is CASSLTGSDTQYF. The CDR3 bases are TGTGCCAGCAGCCTAACAGGGTCAGATACGCAGTATTTT.

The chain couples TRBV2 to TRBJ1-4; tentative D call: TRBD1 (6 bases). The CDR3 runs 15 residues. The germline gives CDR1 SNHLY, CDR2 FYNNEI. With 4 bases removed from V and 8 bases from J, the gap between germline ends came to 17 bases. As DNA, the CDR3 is TGTGCCAGCAGTGTGGAGGGGGTCGCAAGGGAAAAACTGTTTTTT. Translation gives CASSVEGVAREKLFF.

The CDR3 region has the DNA TGTGCCAGCAGCCAGAACAGGGCCTCTAATGAAAAACTGTTTTTT. Translated, it gives CASSQNRASNEKLFF. The chain is built from TRBV4-2 and TRBJ1-4; a weak D match, TRBD1 (6 bases). The CDR3 is 15 residues long. Germline assignment: CDR1 LGHNA and CDR2 YNFKEQ. V was trimmed by 3 bases and J by 3 bases, leaving 11 bases between them.

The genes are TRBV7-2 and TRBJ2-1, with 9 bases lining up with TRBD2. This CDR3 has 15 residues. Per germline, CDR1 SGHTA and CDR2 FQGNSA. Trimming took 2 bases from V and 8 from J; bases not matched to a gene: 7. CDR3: CASSLTAGGRDEQFF. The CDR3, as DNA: TGTGCCAGCAGCTTAACGGCGGGGGGGCGGGATGAGCAGTTCTTC.

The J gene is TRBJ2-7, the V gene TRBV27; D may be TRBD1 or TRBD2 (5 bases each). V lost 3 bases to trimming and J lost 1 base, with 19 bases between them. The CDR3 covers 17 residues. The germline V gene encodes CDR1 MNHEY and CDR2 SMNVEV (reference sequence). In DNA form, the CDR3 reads TGTGCCAGCAGTTTTTTACCCGGGACCGACGGGTCCTACGAGCAGTACTTC. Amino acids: CASSFLPGTDGSYEQYF.